This TCR beta chain was sequenced during a study of PD-1 blockade in mismatch repair-deficient tumors. Turning to the study itself: Patients had around 11 mismatch repair-deficient cancer types, all previously treated and progressing. Study-wide findings and caveats: Tumor-resident clones, often undetectable pretreatment in blood, expanded then contracted after pembrolizumab.

Sequencing was performed with immunoSEQ multiplex PCR; in TCRdb, only in-frame clones are kept and a portion is missing. The repertoire holds roughly 45,000 clones, around three quarters seen once, with roughly 3.4% in the top ten. Every patient had mismatch repair deficiency by PCR or immunohistochemistry. The TCR-sequenced patients were three responders to pembrolizumab. Germline V lookup: CDR1 SGHDT, CDR2 YYEEEE. V lost 4 bases to trimming and J lost 10 bases, with 9 bases between them. The CDR3 spans 11 residues. As regards this clone: The antigen is undetermined.

This chain links TRBV5-6 with TRBJ2-1, with D unresolved. The TCR comes from an adult with mismatch repair-deficient cancer. The source material was PBMCs, sampled before pembrolizumab treatment. CDR3 bases: TGTGCCAGCAGCCGCCTGGGGGAGCAGTTCTTC. This sequence encodes CASSRLGEQFF.